Sequencing of this T cell receptor (beta chain) was carried out in a study of blood T cell repertoires in COVID-19. The wider study: The analysed material was cDNA or gDNA that came from T cells, B-cell-depleted T cells, or PBMCs.

The protocol was immunoSEQ multiplex PCR, while the TCRdb copy is restricted to in-frame clones and leaves out a portion. Of about 200,000 clones in the sample, approximately 88% were seen once. The source is a woman aged 18-29 years who had recovered from COVID-19. Sequencing input: PBMCs or T cells enriched from blood (not recorded which).

The CDR3 is CASSPLGGGTGELFF. For the CDR3, the DNA is TGTGCCAGCAGTCCGCTAGGCGGGGGGACCGGGGAGCTGTTTTTT. The chain employs TRBV28 and TRBJ2-2; 8 bases map to TRBD2. CDR3 size: 15 residues. CDR1 MDHEN and CDR2 SYDVKM come from the germline V gene. The V gene end was trimmed by 5 bases and the J gene end by 5 bases; junction bases not matched to a gene: 7.